Presented here are 17 T cell receptor beta chains from one specimen sequenced in a study of graft-versus-host responses after intestinal transplantation. Graft material was processed, releasing intraepithelial and lamina propria lymphocytes. Clones were sequenced by immunoSEQ multiplex PCR, and TCRdb holds only the in-frame ones, with some missing. Of around 7,000 clones listed, around two thirds are singletons. The sequencing used ileum tissue, collected around 8 weeks after transplant. These receptors were taken from a human patient who received an intestinal transplant, so some T cells may come from the graft donor.

The V call is TRBV4-1, the J call TRBJ2-3; 7 bases agree with TRBD2. Germline V gene sequence: CDR1 MGHRA, CDR2 YSYEKL. This CDR3 spans 15 amino acids. The junction had 3 bases not matched to a gene; V was cut back by 3 bases and J by 0 bases. As DNA, the CDR3 is TGCGCCAGCAGCCATCAGCGGGGCAGCACAGATACGCAGTATTTT. The encoded protein is CASSHQRGSTDTQYF.

This chain connects TRBV27 to TRBJ2-5; 7 nucleotides match TRBD1. V dropped 2 bases and J dropped 7; count of bases not matched to a gene: 10. Germline V gives CDR1 MNHEY, CDR2 SMNVEV (reference sequence). The CDR3 runs to 15 residues. This CDR3 reads CASSLTPGGFGTQYF. DNA of the CDR3: TGTGCCAGCAGTTTAACCCCAGGGGGATTCGGGACCCAGTACTTC.

The chain links TRBV30 to TRBJ1-3, with D perhaps TRBD1 (5 bases). CDR3 length equals 14 residues. With 1 base removed from V and 4 bases from J, the gap between germline ends came to 11 bases. Per the germline V gene, CDR1 is GTSNPN and CDR2 is SVGIG (reference sequence). The CDR3 nucleotides read TGTGCCTGGAGTGGGGGCATGGGGGGAAACACCATATATTTT. It specifies CAWSGGMGGNTIYF.

This clone turned up a few times. V and J are TRBV4-2 and TRBJ1-6; the D is unclear. Germline V gene data show CDR1 as LGHNA and CDR2 as YNFKEQ. This CDR3 has 15 amino acids. Trimming took 0 bases from V and 9 from J, leaving 12 bases between them. The CDR3 is CASSQDPEVGSPLHF. Here the CDR3 DNA reads TGTGCCAGCAGCCAAGATCCGGAGGTCGGTTCACCCCTCCACTTT.

This rearrangement joins TRBV6-4 to TRBJ2-2; TRBD2 aligns across 9 bases. Germline values: CDR1 MRHNA, CDR2 SNTAGT. The J segment lost 3 bases and the V segment lost 3 bases, leaving 2 bases of the junction unmatched. CDR3 length: 15 amino acids. This CDR3 reads CASSERGGDTGELFF. Written as DNA, the CDR3 is TGTGCCAGCAGTGAGCGGGGGGGCGACACCGGGGAGCTGTTTTTT.

The chain recombines TRBV30 with TRBJ2-2; D not resolved. The CDR3 runs 13 residues. Germline CDR1 GTSNPN, CDR2 SVGIG (reference sequence). Trimming stripped 4 bases from V and 3 bases from J, with 9 bases between. The CDR3 loop reads CAWTPRDTGELFF. The CDR3 DNA reads TGTGCCTGGACCCCGCGAGACACCGGGGAGCTGTTTTTT.

V usage is TRBV10-3 and J usage is TRBJ1-3; 8 bases are a match to TRBD1. V shed 0 bases, J shed 0 bases, and the junction held 13 bases outside the gene matches. CDR1 and CDR2 (germline): ENHRY, SYGVKD. The length of the CDR3 is 20 residues. This CDR3 reads CAISESKGQAYPLSGNTIYF. The CDR3 bases are TGTGCCATCAGTGAGTCGAAGGGACAGGCCTACCCCCTCTCTGGAAACACCATATATTTT.

In DNA, the CDR3 is TGTGCCAGCAGCCAAGAAAGACTAGCGAGCTCCTACGAGCAGTACGTC. Protein product: CASSQERLASSYEQYV. This chain links TRBV4-2 with TRBJ2-7, with TRBD2 matching 8 bases. Germline-derived CDR1 and CDR2 are LGHNA and YNFKEQ. The CDR3 covers 16 residues. With 0 bases clipped from V and 0 bases from J, the junction kept 4 bases outside the gene matches.

This chain links TRBV2 with TRBJ1-6, with D unclear. The germline V gene encodes CDR1 SNHLY and CDR2 FYNNEI. V was shortened by 3 bases and J by 7 bases, with 4 bases between the two germline ends. This CDR3 is 12 amino acids long. The CDR3 here is CASSDSNSPLHF. The CDR3, as DNA: TGTGCCAGCAGTGACTCCAATTCACCCCTCCACTTT.

The gene calls are TRBV5-1 and TRBJ1-2; 11 nucleotides agree with TRBD1. In germline, CDR1 is SGHRS, CDR2 YFSETQ. The CDR3 spans 16 residues. The junction had 9 bases not matched to a gene; V was cut back by 1 base and J by 7 bases. The CDR3 loop is CASSLLGQGASSGYTF. DNA for the CDR3: TGCGCCAGCAGCTTGCTCGGACAGGGGGCCAGCAGTGGCTACACCTTC.

This chain links TRBV5-1 with TRBJ2-4; 12 bases match TRBD2. The germline gives CDR1 SGHRS, CDR2 YFSETQ. The length of the CDR3 is 19 residues. With 5 bases clipped from V and 1 base from J, the junction kept 13 bases outside the gene matches. For the CDR3, the DNA is TGCGCCAGCAGTTCTGAACCCGGACTAGCGGGGATCGCCAAAAACATTCAGTACTTC. It is translated as CASSSEPGLAGIAKNIQYF.

This clone ranks as medium-sized (0.01 to 0.1%). The V gene is TRBV16, the J gene TRBJ1-5; D gene unclear. The V gene's germline CDR1 is KGHSY and CDR2 FQNENV. This CDR3 has 14 residues. V was shortened by 4 bases and J by 2 bases, with 9 bases between the two germline ends. The CDR3 nucleotides read TGTGCCAGCAGCCCCAGGTCAGGCAATCAGCCCCAGCATTTT. Translating it yields CASSPRSGNQPQHF.

The chain links TRBV6-5 to TRBJ1-1, with D tentatively TRBD1 (5 bases). Germline CDR1 reads MNHEY; CDR2 reads SVGAGI. Trimming left V 0 bases short and J 2 bases short, with 13 bases between. This CDR3 comprises 16 residues. The CDR3 DNA is TGTGCCAGCAGTTACTCGAGTGGGGGGTTAAACACTGAAGCTTTCTTT. Translated: CASSYSSGGLNTEAFF.

With respect to this clone: The identical CDR3 is also encoded by other nucleotide sequences in the sample. The V and J genes are TRBV5-6 and TRBJ2-1; 14 nucleotides match TRBD2. The germline V gene encodes CDR1 SGHDT and CDR2 YYEEEE. CDR3 size: 18 residues. V lost 1 base, J lost 1 base, and 4 bases stayed unmatched. The CDR3 region has the DNA TGTGCCAGCAGCTTGCGACTAGCGGGGGGGCGATCCTACAATGAGCAGTTCTTC. Its protein product is CASSLRLAGGRSYNEQFF.

The chain carries TRBV29-1 and TRBJ2-6; TRBD1 agrees at 8 bases. CDR1 is SQVTM, CDR2 ANQGSEA, per germline. The CDR3 is 14 residues long. J gave up 0 bases and V 7 bases, and 2 bases lay outside the gene matches. CDR3 sequence (DNA): TGCAGCGCAGGGGGCTTCTCTGGGGCCAACGTCCTGACTTTC. Residues: CSAGGFSGANVLTF.

V gene TRBV6-5 combines with J gene TRBJ2-1; no reliable D call. V was trimmed by 7 bases and J by 4 bases, leaving 14 bases between them. Germline loops: CDR1 MNHEY, CDR2 SVGAGI. The CDR3 totals 14 residues. CDR3 nucleotides: TGTGCCAGCACGCCAGGTTCTACGTACAATGAGCAGTTCTTC. It specifies CASTPGSTYNEQFF.

This clone has a handful of counts. The chain employs TRBV6-6 and TRBJ2-5; 7 nucleotides align to TRBD2. The CDR3 sequence is 14 residues long. V lost 0 bases, J lost 7 bases, and 5 bases stayed unmatched. Germline V lookup: CDR1 MNHNY, CDR2 SVGAGI (reference sequence). The CDR3 DNA sequence: TGTGCCAGCAGTTACTCGCCAGGGAGGGCGACCCAGTACTTC. Protein product: CASSYSPGRATQYF.